These 23 T cell receptor beta chains were all obtained from the same sample, sequenced in a study of cytomegalovirus exposure and HLA in healthy donors. TCRdb keeps only in-frame clones here, not all; method: immunoSEQ multiplex PCR. The table lists some 120,000 clones, approximately 81% of them singletons, with around 1.9% in the top ten. The sample was PBMCs. Receptors originate from a woman aged 25 to 39 in good health and CMV-seronegative.

The chain couples TRBV7-8 to TRBJ2-1; D is possibly TRBD2 (5 bases). V lost 5 bases to trimming and J lost 7 bases, with 18 bases between them. CDR3 length equals 15 residues. Looked up from germline, CDR1 is SGHVS and CDR2 is FQNEAQ. The CDR3 is CASSPGLAMGNEQFF. The CDR3 region has the DNA TGTGCCAGCAGCCCCGGACTGGCGATGGGGAATGAGCAGTTCTTC.

The chain joins TRBV6-5 to TRBJ1-4, with D perhaps matching TRBD1 (5 bases). Between the trimmed V and J ends, which lost 4 bases and 0 bases, there was a span of 9 bases. CDR3 size: 15 residues. Germline CDR1 and CDR2: MNHEY and SVGAGI. CDR3 in amino acids: CASSLDTSTNEKLFF. The CDR3 region has the DNA TGTGCCAGCAGTTTGGACACTTCAACTAATGAAAAACTGTTTTTT.

This clone appeared once. The chain couples TRBV7-2 to TRBJ1-1; no reliable D call. V dropped 3 bases and J dropped 4 bases, with 9 bases sitting between them. The CDR3 length is 13 residues. CDR1 is SGHTA, CDR2 FQGNSA, per germline. In DNA form, the CDR3 reads TGTGCCAGCAGCTTTGAACAGACCACTGAAGCTTTCTTT. Protein: CASSFEQTTEAFF.

The chain couples TRBV23-1 to TRBJ1-2; 7 bases are a match to TRBD1. TRBV23-1 belongs to the ORF category, with a function that is uncertain. V dropped 3 bases and J dropped 5; count of bases not matched to a gene: 9. The CDR3 is 15 residues long. The CDR3 sequence: CASSQARGLGYGYTF. CDR3 bases: TGCGCCAGCAGTCAGGCTAGGGGGCTGGGGTATGGCTACACCTTC.

The rearrangement uses TRBV19 and TRBJ1-6; no reliable D call. The germline V and J ends were trimmed by 6 bases and 7 bases, with 7 bases remaining between them. The CDR3 runs to 12 residues. Germline V gene sequence: CDR1 LNHDA, CDR2 SQIVND (reference sequence). CDR3 nucleotide sequence: TGTGCCAGTAGGGGAGGGAATTCACCCCTCCACTTT. It yields the protein CASRGGNSPLHF.

The rearrangement joins TRBV5-4 to TRBJ2-5; D ambiguous. Germline V gene data show CDR1 as SGHNT and CDR2 as YYREEE (reference sequence). Trimming removed 1 base at V and 5 bases at J, with 9 bases between. The CDR3 loop spans 13 amino acids. CDR3 coding DNA: TGTGCCAGCAGCTTGTGGGTGAGGGAGACCCAGTACTTC. It specifies CASSLWVRETQYF.

There are a few counts of this clone. The chain joins TRBV2 to TRBJ1-1, with D unresolved. The ends were cut back, 8 bases at V and 3 bases at J, with 19 bases in the middle. CDR3 length: 15 residues. Germline lookup yields CDR1 SNHLY and CDR2 FYNNEI. This chain's CDR3 is CASRLLGQLYTEAFF. DNA of the CDR3: TGTGCCAGCCGTCTACTTGGGCAGCTATACACTGAAGCTTTCTTT.

Here the CDR3 reads CASSLTGLDGGSPLHF. The CDR3 nucleotides are TGTGCCAGCTCACTCACAGGGTTGGACGGAGGATCACCCCTCCACTTT. The V call is TRBV18, the J call TRBJ1-6; possible D gene TRBD1, 6 bases. The CDR3 is 16 amino acids. Germline assignment: CDR1 KGHSH and CDR2 LQKENI. Trimming stripped 4 bases from V and 10 bases from J, with 20 bases between.

The V call is TRBV19, the J call TRBJ1-2; D uncertain. V lost 0 bases and J lost 4, with 9 bases in between. The CDR3 contains 14 residues. Germline values: CDR1 LNHDA, CDR2 SQIVND (reference sequence). This CDR3 reads CASSIEQLGYGYTF. As DNA, the CDR3 is TGTGCCAGTAGTATAGAACAGTTGGGCTATGGCTACACCTTC.

This chain joins TRBV25-1 and TRBJ2-3; unclear D gene. Between the trimmed V and J ends, which lost 7 bases and 6 bases, there was a span of 14 bases. The CDR3 length is 13 residues. Looked up from germline, CDR1 is MGHDK and CDR2 is SYGVNS. The CDR3 bases are TGTGCCAGCATGCCGGTTCCTCCCGATACGCAGTATTTT. It yields the protein CASMPVPPDTQYF. The whole variable domain, filled in from reference TRBV25-1 and TRBJ2-3, reads EADIYQTPRYLVIGTGKKITLECSQTMGHDKMYWYQQDPGMELHLIHYSYGVNSTEKGDLSSESTVSRIRTEHFPLTLESARPSHTSQYLCASMPVPPDTQYFGPGTRLTVL.

The chain uses TRBV5-5 and TRBJ2-1, with D unresolved. V lost 0 bases to trimming and J lost 3 bases, with 7 bases between them. Per the germline V gene, CDR1 is SGHKS and CDR2 is YYEKEE (reference sequence). The CDR3 length is 14 residues. CDR3 region: CASSLGAVYNEQFF. The CDR3 DNA reads TGTGCCAGCAGCTTGGGGGCCGTCTACAATGAGCAGTTCTTC.

This clone appeared a few times. The V gene is TRBV10-3, the J gene TRBJ1-3; the D gene is possibly TRBD1 (6 bases). CDR1 and CDR2 (germline): ENHRY, SYGVKD. The V gene lost 6 bases and the J gene lost 2 bases, with 11 bases spanning the gap. CDR3 length equals 14 residues. The CDR3 protein is CAIREQGTGNTIYF. CDR3 nucleotides: TGTGCCATCAGGGAACAGGGAACTGGAAACACCATATATTTT.

This chain joins TRBV20-1 and TRBJ1-2; D is uncertain. CDR1 and CDR2 (germline): DFQATT, SNEGSKA (reference sequence). V was clipped by 6 bases and J by 6 bases, with 11 bases between them. There are 11 residues in the CDR3. CDR3 region: CSAPRGDGYTF. The CDR3 DNA sequence: TGCAGTGCCCCGCGCGGGGATGGCTACACCTTC.

This clone was counted a few times. The chain joins TRBV6-5 to TRBJ1-6, with D possibly matching TRBD1 (5 bases). Trimming took off 9 bases at V and 9 bases at J, with 12 bases between the two ends. Looked up from germline, CDR1 is MNHEY and CDR2 is SVGAGI. This CDR3 contains 12 residues. In DNA form, the CDR3 reads TGTGCCAGTGGGACTAGGGGTTCACCCCTCCACTTT. Its translation is CASGTRGSPLHF.

The rearrangement uses TRBV2 and TRBJ1-5; a possible D gene is TRBD1 (6 bases). The germline V gene has CDR1 SNHLY and CDR2 FYNNEI. Trimming took off 6 bases at V and 0 bases at J, with 12 bases between the two ends. CDR3 length: 15 residues. The CDR3 DNA reads TGTGCCAGCAGCTGGACAGAGGATAGCAATCAGCCCCAGCATTTT. Translated, it gives CASSWTEDSNQPQHF.

The chain combines TRBV29-1 with TRBJ1-1; the D is unclear. CDR3 size: 12 residues. Trimming left V 5 bases short and J 1 base short, with 8 bases between. Per germline, CDR1 SQVTM and CDR2 ANQGSEA. Here the CDR3 reads CSVSVTNTEAFF. CDR3 in DNA: TGCAGCGTTTCGGTTACGAACACTGAAGCTTTCTTT.

This clone appeared a few times. The chain carries TRBV27 and TRBJ1-1; D might be TRBD1 (5 bases). Trimming pared 4 bases from V and 2 bases from J, leaving 11 bases between. The germline V gene encodes CDR1 MNHEY and CDR2 SMNVEV (reference sequence). This CDR3 region has 14 residues. CDR3 region: CASSSREFNTEAFF. CDR3 DNA: TGTGCCAGCAGTTCCAGGGAATTCAACACTGAAGCTTTCTTT.

This rearrangement joins TRBV11-2 to TRBJ2-3; D possibly corresponds to TRBD1 (5 bases). Germline CDR1 SGHAT, CDR2 FQNNGV. The CDR3 is 12 amino acids. The V gene lost 6 bases and the J gene lost 5 bases, with 9 bases spanning the gap. CDR3 loop: CASSFRGDTQYF. DNA of the CDR3: TGTGCCAGCAGTTTTAGGGGAGATACGCAGTATTTT.

In this sample, this clone turned up a few times. This chain joins TRBV10-3 and TRBJ2-7, with 7 bases aligning to TRBD1. CDR3 length: 12 residues. Per the germline V gene, CDR1 is ENHRY and CDR2 is SYGVKD. V was pared by 10 bases and J by 2 bases, with 5 bases of the junction left unmatched. Here the CDR3 reads CATGQETYEQYF. The DNA of the CDR3 is TGTGCCACCGGACAGGAAACCTACGAGCAGTACTTC.

The rearrangement uses TRBV10-3 and TRBJ2-1, with TRBD1 matching over 9 bases. The junction had 9 bases not matched to a gene; V was cut back by 11 bases and J by 4 bases. There are 14 residues in the CDR3. Germline assignment: CDR1 ENHRY and CDR2 SYGVKD. The CDR3 sequence is CAWDRVSWYNEQFF. Here the CDR3 DNA reads TGTGCCTGGGACAGGGTTTCATGGTACAATGAGCAGTTCTTC.

The rearrangement joins TRBV13 to TRBJ2-7; TRBD1 agrees at 7 bases. CDR1 is PRHDT, CDR2 FYEKMQ, per germline (reference sequence). With 5 bases clipped from V and 0 bases from J, the junction kept 7 bases outside the gene matches. The CDR3 totals 15 residues. The CDR3 coding sequence is TGTGCCAGCAGCAAAGGGGGCAGCTACTCCTACGAGCAGTACTTC. Its protein product is CASSKGGSYSYEQYF.

This sequence joins TRBV7-2 and TRBJ2-1, with 8 bases identical to TRBD1. Trimming cost V 3 bases and J 0 bases; bases outside gene matches: 1. The germline V gene has CDR1 SGHTA and CDR2 FQGNSA. The CDR3 runs 15 residues. CDR3: CASSFTGGSYNEQFF. CDR3 sequence (DNA): TGTGCCAGCAGCTTTACAGGGGGCTCCTACAATGAGCAGTTCTTC.

This chain joins TRBV4-2 and TRBJ2-7, with 7 bases lining up with TRBD2. V was pared by 0 bases and J by 2 bases, with 7 bases of the junction left unmatched. The V gene's germline CDR1 is LGHNA and CDR2 YNFKEQ. This CDR3 is built from 16 residues. The chain's CDR3 is CASSQDPRDYTYEQYF. The CDR3 DNA follows: TGTGCCAGCAGCCAAGATCCCCGGGACTATACCTACGAGCAGTACTTC.